This T cell receptor beta chain derives from a study of T cells in Graves' hyperthyroidism and ophthalmopathy. Researchers amplified the TCR beta CDR3 regions from RNA transcripts. When the TCR CDR3 underwent first-round RT-PCR, the HTBI primer set was used. From the multiplex PCR reads, TCRdb called clonotypes with MiXCR, one entry per CDR3 protein. The table shows approximately 690,000 distinct CDR3 sequences, with about 14% occurring only once. The CDR3 length is 18 residues. V shed 4 bases, J shed 4 bases, and the junction held 15 bases outside the gene matches. Germline V gene lookup returns CDR1 SGHTA and CDR2 FQGNSA.

The rearrangement joins TRBV7-2 to TRBJ1-2; TRBD1 aligns across 10 bases. This sequence originates from a woman in her forties or fifties with Graves' ophthalmopathy. Sequenced input: blood. The CDR3 spells CASSSIRIRDRGGYGYTF. The CDR3 DNA is TGTGCCAGCAGCTCCATCCGGATCCGGGACAGGGGAGGCTATGGCTACACCTTC.